A single sample gave rise to the 24 T cell receptor beta chains below, sequenced in a study of control samples from healthy donors and cancer patients. Method: immunoSEQ multiplex PCR; TCRdb's copy keeps in-frame clones and lacks some. This table holds roughly 38,000 clones, approximately 90% found once. Sample: blood. All receptors derive from a woman aged 50 to 65 in good health.

The rearrangement joins TRBV5-4 to TRBJ1-4; 7 bases match TRBD1. Germline CDR1 is SGHNT and CDR2 is YYREEE (reference sequence). The CDR3 runs 15 residues. V trimming: 4 bases; J trimming: 7 bases; junction bases outside the gene matches: 10. CDR3 DNA: TGTGCCAGCAGCCTAGGGGGCCAGCCGGGTGAAAAACTGTTTTTT. Its protein product is CASSLGGQPGEKLFF.

The chain carries TRBV25-1 and TRBJ2-1; 8 bases match TRBD2. From germline, CDR1 is MGHDK and CDR2 SYGVNS. V shed 5 bases, J shed 9 bases, and the junction held 12 bases outside the gene matches. This CDR3 is built from 15 residues. Here the CDR3 DNA reads TGTGCCAGCAGTCAAGAGCGGGGGCCCCCCGGTGAGCAGTTCTTC. It codes for CASSQERGPPGEQFF.

The sample holds a few counts of this clone. This chain connects TRBV29-1 to TRBJ1-1, with D unclear. V lost 8 bases and J 7 bases, leaving 17 bases between the germline ends. This CDR3 spans 12 amino acids. Germline V lookup: CDR1 SQVTM, CDR2 ANQGSEA. Here the CDR3 DNA reads TGCAGCTCTTATAGCGGGAACGATGAAGCTTTCTTT. Translation gives CSSYSGNDEAFF.

V gene TRBV24-1 combines with J gene TRBJ1-2; unclear D gene. The CDR3 contains 14 residues. V was pared by 0 bases and J by 4 bases, with 8 bases between. The germline V gene has CDR1 KGHDR and CDR2 SFDVKD. CDR3 bases: TGTGCCACCAGTGATTTGGTCAGGATCTATGGCTACACCTTC. This translates into CATSDLVRIYGYTF.

The chain recombines TRBV14 with TRBJ2-2; the D is unclear. The germline CDR1 and CDR2 sequences are SGHDN and FVKESK. CDR3 length: 14 amino acids. V lost 1 base to trimming and J lost 7 bases, with 10 bases between them. The CDR3 is CASSQVGFFGELFF. CDR3 nucleotide sequence: TGTGCCAGCAGCCAAGTGGGTTTTTTCGGGGAGCTGTTTTTT. Combining the CDR3 with reference TRBV14 and TRBJ2-2 gives the whole variable domain EAGVTQFPSHSVIEKGQTVTLRCDPISGHDNLYWYRRVMGKEIKFLLHFVKESKQDESGMPNNRFLAERTGGTYSTLKVQPAELEDSGVYFCASSQVGFFGELFFGEGSRLTVL.

The chain recombines TRBV7-2 with TRBJ2-2; 8 bases agree with TRBD2. CDR1 and CDR2 from the germline V gene are SGHTA and FQGNSA. V lost 4 bases to trimming and J lost 2 bases; unmatched junction nucleotides: 0. This CDR3 contains 14 residues. The CDR3 nucleotides are TGTGCCAGCAGCTGGACTAGCAACACCGGGGAGCTGTTTTTT. It codes for CASSWTSNTGELFF. The full variable domain, rest sourced from reference TRBV7-2 and TRBJ2-2, is GAGVSQSPSNKVTEKGKDVELRCDPISGHTALYWYRQSLGQGLEFLIYFQGNSAPDKSGLPSDRFSAERTGGSVSTLTIQRTQQEDSAVYLCASSWTSNTGELFFGEGSRLTVL.

This clone was seen only once. The J gene is TRBJ1-5, the V gene TRBV28; 9 nucleotides align to TRBD1. Unmatched junction bases numbered 8, after V lost 6 bases and J lost 5 bases. Germline V gene sequence: CDR1 MDHEN, CDR2 SYDVKM. The CDR3 is made up of 15 amino acids. This chain's CDR3 is CASSRTGGAYQPQHF. In nucleotides, the CDR3 is TGTGCCAGCAGCCGTACAGGGGGCGCATATCAGCCCCAGCATTTT.

This chain uses TRBV6-5 with TRBJ2-7; D may be TRBD1 (5 bases). The CDR3 is 15 residues long. Trimming pared 0 bases from V and 1 base from J, leaving 10 bases between. The germline V gene has CDR1 MNHEY and CDR2 SVGAGI. CDR3 nucleotide sequence: TGTGCCAGCAGTTACTCGTTGGCAGGGTCCTACGAGCAGTACTTC. Encoded protein: CASSYSLAGSYEQYF.

J is TRBJ1-2 and V is TRBV3-1 (or the pseudogene TRBV3-2), with 12 bases fitting TRBD1. The J segment lost 2 bases and the V segment lost 4 bases, leaving 2 bases of the junction unmatched. CDR1 is LGHDT, CDR2 YNNKEL, per germline (reference sequence). This CDR3 has 15 amino acids. CDR3 residues: CASSPGTGGNYGYTF. CDR3 sequence (DNA): TGTGCCAGCAGCCCAGGGACAGGGGGCAACTATGGCTACACCTTC.

The J gene is TRBJ1-4, the V gene TRBV7-9; no reliable D call. The CDR3 covers 13 residues. Trimming took off 0 bases at V and 6 bases at J, with 5 bases between the two ends. The germline CDR1 and CDR2 sequences are SEHNR and FQNEAQ (reference sequence). The CDR3: CASSLATDEKLFF. The CDR3 bases are TGTGCCAGCAGCTTAGCAACAGATGAAAAACTGTTTTTT. The whole variable domain, remainder taken from reference TRBV7-9 and TRBJ1-4, is DTGVSQNPRHKITKRGQNVTFRCDPISEHNRLYWYRQTLGQGPEFLTYFQNEAQLEKSRLLSDRFSAERPKGSFSTLEIQRTEQGDSAMYLCASSLATDEKLFFGSGTQLSVL.

The V and J genes are TRBV7-2 and TRBJ1-5, with TRBD1 matching over 9 bases. The J segment lost 1 base and the V segment lost 4 bases, leaving 2 bases of the junction unmatched. CDR1 is SGHTA and CDR2 is FQGNSA in the germline V gene. This CDR3 is built from 15 residues. CDR3 region: CASSSTGGSNQPQHF. For the CDR3, the DNA is TGTGCCAGCAGCTCGACAGGGGGAAGCAATCAGCCCCAGCATTTT.

This chain joins TRBV6-1 and TRBJ2-3; 7 nucleotides match TRBD1. The CDR3 length is 15 residues. The junction had 4 bases not matched to a gene; V was cut back by 3 bases and J by 1 base. Germline V gene lookup returns CDR1 MNHNS and CDR2 SASEGT. The CDR3 is CASSDRTGGTDTQYF. The CDR3, as DNA: TGTGCCAGCAGTGATCGGACAGGAGGCACAGATACGCAGTATTTT.

This clone was seen a few times. The chain is built from TRBV9 and TRBJ2-1; D ambiguous. The CDR3 spans 18 residues. Germline assignment: CDR1 SGDLS and CDR2 YYNGEE. With 0 bases removed from V and 1 base from J, the gap between germline ends came to 17 bases. DNA of the CDR3: TGTGCCAGCAGCGTAGAGCCCGACCGGACCTCATCCTACAATGAGCAGTTCTTC. It codes for CASSVEPDRTSSYNEQFF.

The gene calls are TRBV14 and TRBJ2-1, with a tentative D call TRBD1 (5 bases). Germline V gene lookup returns CDR1 SGHDN and CDR2 FVKESK. This CDR3 comprises 14 residues. V lost 5 bases, J lost 8 bases, and 16 bases lay in between. CDR3 nucleotide sequence: TGTGCCAGCAGCAAAGGGGCGGCTTTCCATGAGCAGTTCTTC. Residues: CASSKGAAFHEQFF.

The rearrangement uses TRBV5-4 and TRBJ1-2; D gene unclear. V dropped 2 bases and J dropped 2 bases, with 10 bases sitting between them. Germline loops: CDR1 SGHNT, CDR2 YYREEE (reference sequence). The CDR3 sequence is 14 residues long. The CDR3 protein is CASSLWTRNYGYTF. As DNA, the CDR3 is TGTGCCAGCAGCTTATGGACTAGGAACTATGGCTACACCTTC. The entire variable domain, with the rest obtained from reference TRBV5-4 and TRBJ1-2, is as follows: ETGVTQSPTHLIKTRGQQVTLRCSSQSGHNTVSWYQQALGQGPQFIFQYYREEENGRGNFPPRFSGLQFPNYSSELNVNALELDDSALYLCASSLWTRNYGYTFGSGTRLTVV.

The CDR3 loop is CASSLEGQSYQPQHF. CDR3 coding DNA: TGCGCCAGCAGCTTGGAGGGACAGTCGTATCAGCCCCAGCATTTT. The rearrangement links TRBV5-1 to TRBJ1-5; 7 bases fit TRBD1. The CDR3 totals 15 residues. V lost 0 bases, J lost 5 bases, and 5 bases stayed unmatched. Looked up from germline, CDR1 is SGHRS and CDR2 is YFSETQ.

The rearrangement links TRBV19 to TRBJ1-5; 9 nucleotides line up with TRBD1. The CDR3 is 15 amino acids. The J segment lost 6 bases and the V segment lost 1 base, leaving 4 bases of the junction unmatched. Germline assignment: CDR1 LNHDA and CDR2 SQIVND (reference sequence). DNA for the CDR3: TGTGCCAGTAGTATAGGGGGGACAGGGATTCAGCCCCAGCATTTT. This gives the protein CASSIGGTGIQPQHF.

This clone was recorded once. The V gene is TRBV28, the J gene TRBJ1-3; TRBD1 matches 8 bases. This CDR3 is 16 amino acids long. Germline V CDR1 and CDR2: MDHEN, SYDVKM. V was pared by 7 bases and J by 0 bases, with 8 bases of the junction left unmatched. The CDR3 sequence is CASKLQGDLSGNTIYF. The DNA of the CDR3 is TGTGCCAGCAAACTACAGGGGGATCTCTCTGGAAACACCATATATTTT.

This chain links TRBV2 with TRBJ2-5; 7 bases agree with TRBD2. Germline assignment: CDR1 SNHLY and CDR2 FYNNEI. This CDR3 has 14 amino acids. V lost 6 bases, J lost 7 bases, and 11 bases stayed unmatched. The CDR3 here is CASSRQAGTGTQYF. For the CDR3, the DNA is TGTGCCAGCAGCAGACAAGCGGGGACCGGGACCCAGTACTTC.

The chain joins TRBV5-4 to TRBJ1-1; 7 nucleotides match TRBD1. CDR3 length: 15 residues. V lost 5 bases and J lost 0; bases outside the gene matches: 7. The V gene's germline CDR1 is SGHNT and CDR2 YYREEE (reference sequence). The CDR3 is CASRAGTAMNTEAFF. In DNA, the CDR3 is TGTGCCAGCAGGGCCGGGACAGCGATGAACACTGAAGCTTTCTTT.

The rearrangement links TRBV28 to TRBJ1-2, with 9 bases lining up with TRBD1. This CDR3 region has 15 residues. The trim removed 6 bases at V and 5 bases at J, leaving 10 bases unmatched. Germline V gene data show CDR1 as MDHEN and CDR2 as SYDVKM. Here the CDR3 reads CASSPYLGTGYGYTF. The CDR3 region has the DNA TGTGCCAGCAGCCCATATCTTGGGACAGGGTATGGCTACACCTTC.

Details on this clone: Other DNA sequences from this sample encode an identical CDR3 as well. The chain recombines TRBV7-2 with TRBJ2-1; D may match TRBD1 or TRBD2 (5 bases each). This CDR3 spans 15 amino acids. V lost 0 bases, J lost 1 base, and 7 bases lay in between. The V gene's germline CDR1 is SGHTA and CDR2 FQGNSA. CDR3 coding DNA: TGTGCCAGCAGCTTAGCGAGGGGTTCCTACAATGAGCAGTTCTTC. It specifies CASSLARGSYNEQFF.

The chain carries TRBV25-1 and TRBJ1-2, with a tentative D call TRBD1 (5 bases). From germline, CDR1 is MGHDK and CDR2 SYGVNS. The CDR3 loop spans 12 amino acids. V lost 6 bases, J lost 2 bases, and 7 bases lay in between. CDR3 in DNA: TGTGCCAGCAGGGGGGAGAACTATGGCTACACCTTC. Translating it yields CASRGENYGYTF.

The chain uses TRBV10-3 and TRBJ2-2; TRBD1 or TRBD2 may be the D gene (6 bases each). V was trimmed by 5 bases and J by 7 bases, leaving 14 bases between them. CDR1 and CDR2 (germline): ENHRY, SYGVKD. This CDR3 is 14 amino acids long. CDR3 in amino acids: CAISHPQGGGELFF. The CDR3 DNA sequence: TGTGCCATCAGTCACCCACAGGGAGGCGGGGAGCTGTTTTTT.